The next 11 T cell receptor beta chains were all read from a single sample in a study of regulatory T cells in long-lasting Graves disease. The time point: newly diagnosed GD, antithyroid drugs for less than 3 months. PBMC RNA was the source of the TCR library. CDR3-region Arm-PCR and iRepertoire HTBI primers produced the TCR beta libraries. From the multiplex PCR reads, TCRdb called clonotypes with MiXCR, one entry per CDR3 protein. The sample holds 510,000 or so distinct CDR3 sequences; around 13% are singletons and the top ten take approximately 9%. The data were also submitted as part of a second study, on T cells in Graves' hyperthyroidism and ophthalmopathy.

The material sequenced was peripheral blood mononuclear cells (PBMCs), taken at new diagnosis, from a patient treated with antithyroid drugs. The receptors stem from a young woman with Graves disease.

This chain joins TRBV20-1 and TRBJ2-5, with 13 nucleotides matching TRBD2. The J segment lost 4 bases and the V segment lost 2 bases, leaving 7 bases of the junction unmatched. Germline V gives CDR1 DFQATT, CDR2 SNEGSKA (reference sequence). The CDR3 has 16 amino acids. The DNA of the CDR3 is TGCAGTGCTAGACCCCGGACTAGCGGGAGTTCAGAGACCCAGTACTTC. Its protein is CSARPRTSGSSETQYF.

V gene TRBV10-3 combines with J gene TRBJ2-7; D is undetermined. CDR3 length: 11 residues. CDR1 ENHRY and CDR2 SYGVKD come from the germline V gene. The germline V and J ends were trimmed by 5 bases and 6 bases, with 8 bases remaining between them. The CDR3, as DNA: TGTGCCATCAGTTTTTCGGGCGAGCAGTACTTC. Protein sequence: CAISFSGEQYF.

V is TRBV10-3 and J is TRBJ2-7, with 8 nucleotides matching TRBD2. This CDR3 is 16 amino acids long. The germline V gene encodes CDR1 ENHRY and CDR2 SYGVKD. Trimming at V came to 4 bases and at J to 4 bases, leaving 12 bases not matched to a gene. This CDR3 reads CAISGPPGRAGYEQYF. The DNA of the CDR3 is TGTGCCATCAGTGGCCCCCCCGGGAGGGCCGGGTACGAGCAGTACTTC.

This clonotype occurred many times. This chain joins TRBV2 and TRBJ2-3; TRBD2 might be the D (6 bases). This CDR3 has 17 amino acids. V shed 7 bases and J shed 6 bases, with 26 bases lying between them. Germline V lookup: CDR1 SNHLY, CDR2 FYNNEI. CDR3 bases: TGTGCCAGCAACTTTCCTCCGGGACTGACTTCGAGCGATACGCAGTATTTT. This encodes CASNFPPGLTSSDTQYF.

This clonotype was counted at least ten times. The V gene is TRBV19, the J gene TRBJ2-5, with TRBD1 identical over 7 bases. CDR1 and CDR2 from the germline V gene are LNHDA and SQIVND (reference sequence). The CDR3 has 13 residues. J gave up 4 bases and V 9 bases, and 8 bases lay outside the gene matches. Here the CDR3 reads CASSVGTAETQYF. The DNA of the CDR3 is TGTGCCAGCAGCGTCGGGACAGCAGAGACCCAGTACTTC. Complete variable domain (other parts from reference TRBV19 and TRBJ2-5): DGGITQSPKYLFRKEGQNVTLSCEQNLNHDAMYWYRQDPGQGLRLIYYSQIVNDFQKGDIAEGYSVSREKKESFPLTVTSAQKNPTAFYLCASSVGTAETQYFGPGTRLLVL.

This clonotype was found many times. The CDR3 does not end in the conserved phenylalanine or tryptophan, so this is likely a read error. The chain recombines TRBV18 with TRBJ2-5; maybe TRBD1 (6 bases). The germline V and J ends were trimmed by 4 bases and 5 bases, with 11 bases remaining between them. CDR3 length: 13 amino acids. Germline-derived CDR1 and CDR2 are KGHSH and LQKENI. The CDR3 loop reads CASSRRQAETQYL. The CDR3 bases are TGTGCCAGCTCACGTCGACAGGCGGAGACCCAGTACCTC.

This clonotype was recorded once. Since a much larger clone is just one base distant, this may be a read error. The rearrangement joins TRBV7-2 to TRBJ1-3; tentatively, D is TRBD1 (5 bases). Per the germline V gene, CDR1 is SGHTA and CDR2 is FQGNSA. CDR3 length: 12 amino acids. In nucleotides, the CDR3 is TGTGCCAGCAGCTTCTGGGGGAACACCACATATTTT. This gives the protein CASSFWGNTTYF.

This clonotype was seen at least ten times. The rearrangement uses TRBV2 and TRBJ2-7, with D perhaps matching TRBD1 (6 bases). V was shortened by 8 bases and J by 3 bases, with 11 bases between the two germline ends. The CDR3 is 12 amino acids. Germline values: CDR1 SNHLY, CDR2 FYNNEI. CDR3 residues: CASRTGSYEQYF. The DNA for the CDR3 is TGTGCCAGCCGAACAGGGAGCTACGAGCAGTACTTC.

This clonotype was counted ten times or more. The rearrangement uses TRBV28 and TRBJ2-3; perhaps TRBD2 as D (6 bases). The germline gives CDR1 MDHEN, CDR2 SYDVKM. Trimming removed 6 bases from V and 0 bases from J, with 16 bases in between. CDR3 size: 16 residues. The CDR3 DNA follows: TGTGCCAGCAGGTTGGAGGGCCATCCTAGCACAGATACGCAGTATTTT. Its translation is CASRLEGHPSTDTQYF. The full variable domain, rest sourced from reference TRBV28 and TRBJ2-3, is DVKVTQSSRYLVKRTGEKVFLECVQDMDHENMFWYRQDPGLGLRLIYFSYDVKMKEKGDIPEGYSVSREKKERFSLILESASTNQTSMYLCASRLEGHPSTDTQYFGPGTRLTVL.

Worth noting for this clonotype: A far bigger clonotype differs at one base, so this is likely a read error. The chain combines TRBV11-1 with TRBJ2-3, with a possible D match to TRBD2 (5 bases). The DNA end is more similar to TRBJ2-1, so the J call may be wrong. Germline V gives CDR1 SGHAT, CDR2 FQDESV (reference sequence). This CDR3 has 13 residues. This CDR3 is CASIPGGGYEQFF. The CDR3 bases are TGTGCCAGCATTCCTGGAGGCGGCTATGAGCAGTTCTTC.

At least ten counts were recorded for this clonotype. The V call is TRBV20-1, the J call TRBJ1-1; D perhaps matches TRBD1 (6 bases). The CDR3 sequence is 14 residues long. The V gene lost 5 bases and the J gene lost 1 base, with 14 bases spanning the gap. Germline lookup yields CDR1 DFQATT and CDR2 SNEGSKA (reference sequence). CDR3 coding DNA: TGCAGTGCTCGAGGGGGGGCTGAGAACACTGAAGCTTTCTTT. Protein product: CSARGGAENTEAFF.